Included here is one TCR beta chain sequence, with context. These data come from a study of T cell responses to AZD1222 COVID-19 vaccine. The data were produced by immunoSEQ multiplex PCR, yet TCRdb's version contains in-frame clones alone and is incomplete. Among about 190,000 clones listed, over 80% were seen once. This CDR3 contains 15 residues. With V trimmed by 2 bases and J by 5 bases, 6 bases remained unmatched. Germline CDR1 reads SGHDN; CDR2 reads FVKESK. The receptor was derived from an adult in good health. The sample consisted of peripheral blood, taken on day 0 of MenACWY control vaccination. V is TRBV14 and J is TRBJ2-3; 8 bases line up with TRBD1. The CDR3 DNA sequence: TGTGCCAGCAGCCAACCAGGGGGCTGGGGAGATACGCAGTATTTT. This encodes CASSQPGGWGDTQYF.